Below, one T cell receptor (beta chain) is given with its context. Its target is unknown. These data belong to a study of blood T cells in healthy people across ages. Findings and limits, study-wide: Age advanced and TCR beta diversity per million T cells fell, roughly linearly.

The use of a sample-barcoded 5' primer and a J-beta primer mix characterized a second PCR of about 7 to 12 cycles. One entry per CDR3 protein results from TCRdb running MiXCR on the 5' RACE reads. This table has 1 million or so distinct CDR3 sequences, about 23% appearing once. Each donor had about 10 milliliters of peripheral blood drawn. Germline V gene lookup returns CDR1 MDHEN and CDR2 SYDVKM. The CDR3 is 10 amino acids. This sample also belongs to another study, concerning T cells of mothers and their children. Per that paper: Reverse transcription into cDNA received all extracted RNA, at around 1.4 ug per 15 ul.

This receptor was identified in a girl aged 2 to 9 in good health. Sequencing used blood. The chain uses TRBV28 and TRBJ2-5; D unresolved. Matching the DNA end better, TRBJ2-1 makes the J call doubtful. Written as DNA, the CDR3 is TGTGCCAGCAGTAGGTATGAGCAGTTCTTC. Amino acids: CASSRYEQFF.